The clone carrying this T cell receptor beta chain has a single count. Its antigen is currently unknown. This entry comes from a study of shared clonotypes between healthy human individuals. Notes on the study in general: Between a few donors, naive CD4 clonotypes were shared at a level of around 4.9%.

V was pared by 2 bases and J by 7 bases, with 3 bases of the junction left unmatched. Per germline, CDR1 MGHDK and CDR2 SYGVNS. The CDR3 runs 14 residues. None of the donors, who were healthy HIV-negative adults, had recently had acute infections or vaccinations. Those who donated, Caucasian adults without exception, all lived in Nashville, Tennessee. In the authors' workflow: ImmunoSEQ output lacked quality scores and full-length reads, limiting matched filtering. Assay used: immunoSEQ multiplex PCR; TCRdb lists only in-frame clones, some missing. V and J calls and clone size are copied from that table; D and trimming were computed from the DNA. The data contain some 2,500,000 clones, less than 95% of them singletons.

Sequencing used naive CD4+ T cells from PBMCs. Indicated subset: CD45RA+ positively selected. The receptor comes from a man between 18 and 29 years old in good health. Some clones in this sample may be carry-over from other donors' samples. This chain links TRBV25-1 with TRBJ2-5, with 11 nucleotides matching TRBD1. The CDR3 DNA reads TGTGCCAGCAGTGAACCCGGGACAGGGGGGACCCAGTACTTC. This codes for CASSEPGTGGTQYF.